A selection of T cell receptor beta chains follows, all from one sample in a study of control samples from healthy donors and cancer patients. Clones were read by immunoSEQ multiplex PCR, and TCRdb kept only the in-frame ones, dropping some. The sample contains approximately 220,000 clones, roughly 94% of which appear only once. The sequenced material came from blood. All receptors come from a man in his fifties in good health. Each CDR3 is given with its conserved first and last residue. The D gene is left open where the match is weak. Size values are once, few and many counts, or a class for expanded clones, and some rows have none.

NA NA TRBJ1-5 TRBV7-2 CASSLGPASNQPQHF TGTGCCAGCAGCTTAGGGCCGGCTAGCAATCAGCCCCAGCATTTT
NA TRBD1 TRBJ1-1 TRBV7-9 CASSRTGGLDTEAFF TGTGCCAGCAGCCGGACAGGGGGGTTGGACACTGAAGCTTTCTTT
NA NA TRBJ1-1 TRBV12-3/TRBV12-4 CASTQSQGRAFF TGTGCCAGCACCCAATCCCAGGGGAGAGCTTTCTTT
NA NA TRBJ1-5 TRBV7-9 CASSNPPQPQHF TGTGCCAGCAGCAACCCTCCGCAGCCCCAGCATTTT
NA NA TRBJ1-1 TRBV4-3 CASSPSHGLFTAFF TGCGCCAGCAGCCCGAGCCACGGGCTTTTTACAGCTTTCTTT
NA NA TRBJ2-6 TRBV5-8 CASSLRAGSISGANVLTF TGTGCCAGCAGCTTGCGAGCAGGTTCTATCTCTGGGGCCAACGTCCTGACTTTC
NA NA TRBJ2-2 TRBV27 CASSLRSKNTGELFF TGTGCCAGCAGTTTAAGAAGCAAGAACACCGGGGAGCTGTTTTTT
once NA TRBJ1-1 TRBV2 CASSEAALGTEAFF TGTGCCAGCAGTGAAGCGGCTCTCGGCACTGAAGCTTTCTTT
NA NA TRBJ1-2 TRBV5-4 CASSCRDCLDYGYTF TGTGCCAGCAGCTGCCGGGACTGCCTTGACTATGGCTACACCTTC
NA NA TRBJ2-7 TRBV15 CATSRPGTYEQYF TGTGCCACCAGCAGACCAGGGACCTACGAGCAGTACTTC
NA TRBD2 TRBJ2-7 TRBV7-2 CASTVAGGPYEQYF TGTGCCAGCACCGTAGCGGGGGGCCCTTACGAGCAGTACTTC
NA NA TRBJ1-1 TRBV18 CASSPRGSTEAFF TGTGCCAGCTCACCACGGGGGAGCACTGAAGCTTTCTTT
NA NA TRBJ1-1 TRBV3-1/TRBV3-2 CASSQGRNTEAFF TGTGCCAGCAGCCAGGGTCGGAACACTGAAGCTTTCTTT
NA NA TRBJ1-2 TRBV7-8 CASSSRGNYGYTF TGTGCCAGCAGCTCCAGGGGAAACTATGGCTACACCTTC
NA NA TRBJ2-1 TRBV7-3 CASSFQVYNEQFF TGTGCCAGCAGCTTTCAGGTGTACAATGAGCAGTTCTTC
NA NA TRBJ1-6 TRBV21-1 CASSIDRTGSPLHF TGTGCCAGCAGCATCGACAGGACGGGTTCACCCCTCCACTTT
NA TRBD1 TRBJ2-3 TRBV4-3 CASRPRGPRTDTQYF TGCGCCAGCAGACCCAGGGGGCCCCGCACAGATACGCAGTATTTT
once TRBD1 TRBJ1-2 TRBV6-6 CASTGGDYGYTF TGTGCCAGCACAGGGGGCGACTATGGCTACACCTTC
few NA TRBJ2-3 TRBV10-1 CASSEGTDTQYF TGCGCCAGCAGTGAGGGCACAGATACGCAGTATTTT
NA NA TRBJ2-3 TRBV5-1 CASSANAFYTDTQYF TGCGCCAGCAGCGCGAACGCCTTCTACACAGATACGCAGTATTTT
NA NA TRBJ2-2 TRBV4-1 CASSPSPDNWSGELFF TGCGCCAGCAGCCCCTCCCCCGACAACTGGTCCGGGGAGCTGTTTTTT
once NA TRBJ1-1 TRBV10-3 CASKGNTEAFF TGTGCCAGCAAAGGTAACACTGAAGCTTTCTTT
NA NA TRBJ1-1 TRBV5-1 CASRPTPQGPNTEAFF TGCGCCAGCAGGCCTACCCCACAGGGCCCGAACACTGAAGCTTTCTTT
few NA TRBJ1-5 TRBV7-9 CASSRSNQPQHF TGTGCCAGCAGTCGTTCTAATCAGCCCCAGCATTTT
NA NA TRBJ1-1 TRBV18 CASSPEGRAGTEAFF TGTGCCAGCTCCCCAGAGGGCAGGGCGGGCACTGAAGCTTTCTTT
NA TRBD2 TRBJ2-1 TRBV24-1 CATSGSWTSGGPPNEQFF TGTGCCACCAGTGGCTCTTGGACTAGCGGGGGCCCACCCAATGAGCAGTTCTTC
NA TRBD1 TRBJ1-6 TRBV5-1 CASSAGTGPLNSPLHF TGCGCCAGCAGCGCCGGGACAGGGCCTCTCAATTCACCCCTCCACTTT
NA TRBD1 TRBJ1-2 TRBV6-5 CASRDRTYGYTF TGTGCCAGCAGGGACAGGACCTATGGCTACACCTTC
NA NA TRBJ1-1 TRBV28 CASRRGKDGTEAFF TGTGCCAGCAGACGAGGGAAAGACGGGACTGAAGCTTTCTTT
NA NA TRBJ2-5 TRBV5-1 CASSLRRPVETQYF TGCGCCAGCAGCTTACGGAGACCTGTGGAGACCCAGTACTTC
NA NA TRBJ2-3 TRBV11-3 CASSLEGRGTDTQYF TGTGCCAGCAGCTTAGAAGGAAGAGGGACAGATACGCAGTATTTT
NA TRBD1 TRBJ1-4 TRBV6-5 CASSPQGAGEKLFF TGTGCCAGCAGCCCCCAGGGGGCAGGGGAAAAACTGTTTTTT
NA NA TRBJ1-2 TRBV28 CASSAGGTNYGYTF TGTGCCAGCAGCGCCGGAGGGACCAACTATGGCTACACCTTC
NA TRBD2 TRBJ2-1 TRBV24-1 CATSDAGLANNEQFF TGTGCCACCAGTGATGCGGGACTAGCGAACAATGAGCAGTTCTTC
NA NA TRBJ2-5 TRBV5-1 CASSLGVIHETQYF TGCGCCAGCAGCTTGGGAGTAATCCATGAGACCCAGTACTTC
NA NA TRBJ2-2 TRBV6-6 CASSYTGGIGELFF TGTGCCAGCAGTTATACTGGGGGGATCGGGGAGCTGTTTTTT
NA TRBD1 TRBJ2-2 TRBV30 CAWSVSGTGADGELFF TGTGCCTGGAGTGTCTCCGGGACAGGGGCGGACGGGGAGCTGTTTTTT
NA TRBD1 TRBJ2-2 TRBV4-3 CASSRASGGRAGELFF TGCGCCAGCAGCCGAGCTTCAGGGGGCAGGGCCGGGGAGCTGTTTTTT
NA TRBD1 TRBJ1-2 TRBV28 CASRGQGSYGYTF TGTGCCAGCAGGGGACAGGGGTCGTATGGCTACACCTTC
once NA TRBJ2-2 TRBV6-5 CASNYITGELFF TGTGCCAGCAACTACATCACCGGGGAGCTGTTTTTT
NA NA TRBJ2-1 TRBV7-2 CASSLARESHEQFF TGTGCCAGCAGCTTAGCGCGAGAAAGCCATGAGCAGTTCTTC
NA NA TRBJ2-2 TRBV5-6 CASRSGPQTGELFF TGTGCCAGCAGATCGGGACCTCAGACCGGGGAGCTGTTTTTT
NA NA TRBJ1-3 TRBV2 CASSEISQPGNTIYF TGTGCCAGCAGTGAAATTTCGCAGCCTGGAAACACCATATATTTT
NA NA TRBJ2-7 TRBV5-1 CASSQGPYYEQYF TGCGCCAGCAGCCAGGGACCTTACTACGAGCAGTACTTC
NA NA TRBJ2-3 TRBV10-1 CASSGGTGRADTQYF TGCGCCAGCAGTGGTGGGACGGGTAGAGCAGATACGCAGTATTTT
NA NA TRBJ2-2 TRBV5-1 CASSLMPLGTGELFF TGCGCCAGCAGCCTAATGCCCCTTGGGACCGGGGAGCTGTTTTTT
NA NA TRBJ2-3 TRBV20-1 CSASSGDHTQYF TGCAGTGCTAGTTCCGGGGACCATACGCAGTATTTT
NA NA TRBJ1-1 TRBV5-1 CASSGREVNTEAFF TGCGCCAGCAGCGGTCGGGAGGTGAACACTGAAGCTTTCTTT
NA NA TRBJ2-6 TRBV27 CATQRAGFGANVLTF TGTGCCACTCAGAGGGCAGGGTTTGGGGCCAACGTCCTGACTTTC